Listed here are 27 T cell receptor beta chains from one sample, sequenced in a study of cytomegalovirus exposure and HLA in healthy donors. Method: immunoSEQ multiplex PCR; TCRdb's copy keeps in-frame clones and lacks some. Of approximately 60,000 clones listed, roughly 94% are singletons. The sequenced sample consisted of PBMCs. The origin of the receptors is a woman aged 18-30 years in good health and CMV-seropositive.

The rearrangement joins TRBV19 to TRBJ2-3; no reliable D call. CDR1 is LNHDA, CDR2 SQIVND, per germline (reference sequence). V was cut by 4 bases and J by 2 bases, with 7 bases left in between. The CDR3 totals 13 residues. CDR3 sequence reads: CASSTLPTDTQYF. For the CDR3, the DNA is TGTGCCAGTAGTACCCTACCCACAGATACGCAGTATTTT.

CDR3 coding DNA: TGTGCCAGCACCCAGGGATCAGCTAATGAAAAACTGTTTTTT. This sequence encodes CASTQGSANEKLFF. The chain couples TRBV6-1 to TRBJ1-4; maybe TRBD1 (5 bases). Germline CDR1 and CDR2: MNHNS and SASEGT. CDR3 length: 14 residues. V lost 7 bases, J lost 3 bases, and 12 bases lay in between.

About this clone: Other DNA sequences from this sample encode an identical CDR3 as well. The CDR3 DNA reads TGTGCCTGGAGTTCGACTGGCAATGAGCAGTTCTTC. It specifies CAWSSTGNEQFF. This chain connects TRBV30 to TRBJ2-1; D is ambiguous. Trimming removed 2 bases from V and 6 bases from J, with 8 bases in between. The CDR3 has 12 amino acids. From germline, CDR1 is GTSNPN and CDR2 SVGIG (reference sequence). Combining the CDR3 with reference TRBV30 and TRBJ2-1 gives the whole variable domain SQTIHQWPATLVQPVGSPLSLECTVEGTSNPNLYWYRQAAGRGLQLLFYSVGIGQISSEVPQNLSASRPQDRQFILSSKKLLLSDSGFYLCAWSSTGNEQFFGPGTRLTVL.

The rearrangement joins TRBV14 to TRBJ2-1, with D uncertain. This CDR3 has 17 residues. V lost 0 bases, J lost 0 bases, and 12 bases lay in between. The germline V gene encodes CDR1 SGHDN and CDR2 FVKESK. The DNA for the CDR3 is TGTGCCAGCAGCCAAGAGCCGTTCCGCGTCTCCTACAATGAGCAGTTCTTC. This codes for CASSQEPFRVSYNEQFF. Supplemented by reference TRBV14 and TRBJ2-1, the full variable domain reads EAGVTQFPSHSVIEKGQTVTLRCDPISGHDNLYWYRRVMGKEIKFLLHFVKESKQDESGMPNNRFLAERTGGTYSTLKVQPAELEDSGVYFCASSQEPFRVSYNEQFFGPGTRLTVL.

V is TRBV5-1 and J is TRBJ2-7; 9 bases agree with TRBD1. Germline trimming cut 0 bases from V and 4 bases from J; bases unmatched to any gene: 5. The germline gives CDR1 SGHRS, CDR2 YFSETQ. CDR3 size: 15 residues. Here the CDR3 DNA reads TGCGCCAGCAGCTTGGTGGGGACAGGGCAATACGAGCAGTACTTC. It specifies CASSLVGTGQYEQYF.

The CDR3 region is CATHRRGLLDEQFF. CDR3 in DNA: TGTGCCACCCACAGGCGGGGGCTCTTAGATGAGCAGTTCTTC. The chain employs TRBV19 and TRBJ2-1, with D tentatively TRBD2 (7 bases). V was cut by 10 bases and J by 8 bases, with 21 bases left in between. CDR3 size: 14 residues. The V gene's germline CDR1 is LNHDA and CDR2 SQIVND (reference sequence).

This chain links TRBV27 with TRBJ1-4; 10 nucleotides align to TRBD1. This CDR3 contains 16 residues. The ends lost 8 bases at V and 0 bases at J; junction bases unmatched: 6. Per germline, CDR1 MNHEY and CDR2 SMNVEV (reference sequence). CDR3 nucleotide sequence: TGTGCCAGCGCCCCCGGGACAGGGGCAACTAATGAAAAACTGTTTTTT. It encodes CASAPGTGATNEKLFF.

The CDR3 reads CATTGSDNEQFF. The CDR3 region has the DNA TGTGCCACGACAGGATCCGACAATGAGCAGTTCTTC. The V call is TRBV10-3, the J call TRBJ2-1; D perhaps matches TRBD1 (6 bases). The CDR3 sequence is 12 residues long. Trimming shortened V by 10 bases and J by 5 bases, and 12 bases separated the two germline ends. Germline assignment: CDR1 ENHRY and CDR2 SYGVKD.

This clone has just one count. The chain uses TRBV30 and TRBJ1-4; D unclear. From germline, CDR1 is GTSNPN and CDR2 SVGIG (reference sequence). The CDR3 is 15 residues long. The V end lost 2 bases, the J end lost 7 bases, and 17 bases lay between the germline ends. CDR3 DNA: TGTGCCTGGAGTACCCCATGGGCCGGGGTTGAAAAACTGTTTTTT. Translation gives CAWSTPWAGVEKLFF.

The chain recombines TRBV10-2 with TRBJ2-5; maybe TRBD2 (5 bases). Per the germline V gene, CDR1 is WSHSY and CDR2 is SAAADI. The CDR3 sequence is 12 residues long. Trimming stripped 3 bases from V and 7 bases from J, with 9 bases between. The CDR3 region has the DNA TGCGCCAGCAGTGACCGGGGTGCGACCCAGTACTTC. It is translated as CASSDRGATQYF.

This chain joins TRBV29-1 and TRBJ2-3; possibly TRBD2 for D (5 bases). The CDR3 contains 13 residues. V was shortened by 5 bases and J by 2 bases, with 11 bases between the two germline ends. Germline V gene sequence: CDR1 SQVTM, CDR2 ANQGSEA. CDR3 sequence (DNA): TGCAGCGTTTTCCAGCGGAACACAGATACGCAGTATTTT. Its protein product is CSVFQRNTDTQYF.

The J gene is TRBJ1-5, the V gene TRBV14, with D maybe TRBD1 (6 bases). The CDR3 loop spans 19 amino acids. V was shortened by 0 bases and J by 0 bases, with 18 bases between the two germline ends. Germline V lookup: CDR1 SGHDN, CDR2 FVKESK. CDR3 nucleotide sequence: TGTGCCAGCAGCCAAGATTCCCCGGGACACCGACATAGCAATCAGCCCCAGCATTTT. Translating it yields CASSQDSPGHRHSNQPQHF.

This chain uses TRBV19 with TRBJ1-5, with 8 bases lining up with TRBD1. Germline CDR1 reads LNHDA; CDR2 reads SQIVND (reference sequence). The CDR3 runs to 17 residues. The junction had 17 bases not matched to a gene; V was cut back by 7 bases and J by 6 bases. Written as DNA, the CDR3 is TGTGCCAGTAATAGGCTTTTGGAACAGGGGGTAAGTCAGCCCCAGCATTTT. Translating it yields CASNRLLEQGVSQPQHF.

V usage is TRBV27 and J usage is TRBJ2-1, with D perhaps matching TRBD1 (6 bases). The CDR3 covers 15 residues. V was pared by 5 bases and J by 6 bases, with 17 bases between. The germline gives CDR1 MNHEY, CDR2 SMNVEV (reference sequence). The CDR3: CASSPPPRGGNEQFF. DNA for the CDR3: TGTGCCAGCAGTCCCCCGCCCCGAGGGGGCAATGAGCAGTTCTTC.

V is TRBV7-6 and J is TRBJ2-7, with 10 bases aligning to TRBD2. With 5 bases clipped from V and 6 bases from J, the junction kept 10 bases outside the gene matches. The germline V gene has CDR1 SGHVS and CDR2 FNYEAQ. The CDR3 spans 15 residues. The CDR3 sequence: CASSASGRAYSEQYF. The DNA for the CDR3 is TGTGCCAGCAGCGCCAGCGGGAGGGCCTATTCCGAGCAGTACTTC.

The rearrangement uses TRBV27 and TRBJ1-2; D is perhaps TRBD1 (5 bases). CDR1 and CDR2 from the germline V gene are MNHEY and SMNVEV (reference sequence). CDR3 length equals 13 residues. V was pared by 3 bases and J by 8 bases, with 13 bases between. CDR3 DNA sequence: TGTGCCAGCAGTTTGTCAGGGTCTCAGGGCTACACCTTC. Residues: CASSLSGSQGYTF.

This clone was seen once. The CDR3 region has the DNA TGTGCCAGCAGCCGAGCGGGCCGCACAGATACGCAGTATTTT. It encodes CASSRAGRTDTQYF. This chain links TRBV6-5 with TRBJ2-3; D may be TRBD2 (6 bases). The CDR3 totals 14 residues. CDR1 is MNHEY and CDR2 is SVGAGI in the germline V gene. V shed 6 bases and J shed 1 base, with 11 bases lying between them.

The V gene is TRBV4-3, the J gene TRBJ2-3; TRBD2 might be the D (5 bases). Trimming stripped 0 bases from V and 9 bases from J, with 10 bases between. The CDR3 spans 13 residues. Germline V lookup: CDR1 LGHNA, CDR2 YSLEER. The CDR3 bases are TGCGCCAGCAGCCAAGATTTGAGGGAGACGCAGTATTTT. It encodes CASSQDLRETQYF.

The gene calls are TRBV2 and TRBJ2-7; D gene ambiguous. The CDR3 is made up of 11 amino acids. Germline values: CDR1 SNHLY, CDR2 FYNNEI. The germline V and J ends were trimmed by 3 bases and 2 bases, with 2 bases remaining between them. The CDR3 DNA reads TGTGCCAGCAGTGATACCTACGAGCAGTACTTC. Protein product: CASSDTYEQYF.

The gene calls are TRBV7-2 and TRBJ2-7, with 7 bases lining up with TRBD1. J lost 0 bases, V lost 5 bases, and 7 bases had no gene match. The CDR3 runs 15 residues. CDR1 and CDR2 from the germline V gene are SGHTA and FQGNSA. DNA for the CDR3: TGTGCCAGCAGCCGGACAGGAATGAGCTCCTACGAGCAGTACTTC. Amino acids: CASSRTGMSSYEQYF.

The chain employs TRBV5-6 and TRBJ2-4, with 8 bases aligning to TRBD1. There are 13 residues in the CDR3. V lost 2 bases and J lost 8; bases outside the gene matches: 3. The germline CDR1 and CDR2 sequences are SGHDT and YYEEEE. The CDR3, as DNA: TGTGCCAGCAGCTTCGGACAGGGCCACATTCAGTACTTC. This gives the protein CASSFGQGHIQYF. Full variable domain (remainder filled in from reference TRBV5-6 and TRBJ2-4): DAGVTQSPTHLIKTRGQQVTLRCSPKSGHDTVSWYQQALGQGPQFIFQYYEEEERQRGNFPDRFSGHQFPNYSSELNVNALLLGDSALYLCASSFGQGHIQYFGAGTRLSVL.

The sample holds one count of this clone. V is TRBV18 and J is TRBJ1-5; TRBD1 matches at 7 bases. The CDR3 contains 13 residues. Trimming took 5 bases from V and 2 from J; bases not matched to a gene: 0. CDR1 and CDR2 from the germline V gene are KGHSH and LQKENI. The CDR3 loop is CASSGTGNQPQHF. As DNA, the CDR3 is TGTGCCAGCTCAGGGACAGGCAATCAGCCCCAGCATTTT.

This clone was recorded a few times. The CDR3 DNA is TGTGCCAGCAGTGACCAACCAGGGGGGAATTCACCCCTCCACTTT. This translates into CASSDQPGGNSPLHF. This chain links TRBV6-4 with TRBJ1-6, with 7 bases matching TRBD1. There are 15 residues in the CDR3. The V and J ends lost 2 bases and 7 bases, in that order; junction bases with no gene match: 5. Germline CDR1 and CDR2: MRHNA and SNTAGT.

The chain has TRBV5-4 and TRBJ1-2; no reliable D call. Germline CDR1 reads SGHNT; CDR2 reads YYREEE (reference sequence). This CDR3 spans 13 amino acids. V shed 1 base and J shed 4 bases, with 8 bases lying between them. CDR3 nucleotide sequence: TGTGCCAGCAGCTTGCGTACTGCCTATGGCTACACCTTC. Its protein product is CASSLRTAYGYTF.

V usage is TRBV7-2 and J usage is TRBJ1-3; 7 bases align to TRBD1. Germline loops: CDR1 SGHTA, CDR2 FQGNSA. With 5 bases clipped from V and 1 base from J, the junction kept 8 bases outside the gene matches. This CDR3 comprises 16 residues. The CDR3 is CASSPLGQISGNTIYF. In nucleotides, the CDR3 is TGTGCCAGCAGCCCGCTGGGACAGATATCTGGAAACACCATATATTTT.

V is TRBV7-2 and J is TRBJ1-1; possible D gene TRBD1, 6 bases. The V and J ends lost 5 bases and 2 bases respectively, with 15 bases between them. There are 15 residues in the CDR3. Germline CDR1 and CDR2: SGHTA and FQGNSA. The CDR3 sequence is CASSPGQGRNTEAFF. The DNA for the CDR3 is TGTGCCAGCAGCCCGGGGCAGGGGAGAAACACTGAAGCTTTCTTT.

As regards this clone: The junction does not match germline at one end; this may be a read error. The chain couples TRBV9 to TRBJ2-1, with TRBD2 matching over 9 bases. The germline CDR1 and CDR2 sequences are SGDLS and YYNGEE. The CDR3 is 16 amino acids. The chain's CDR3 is CASSELAGLSFNEQFF. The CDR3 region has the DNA TGTGCCAGCAGCGAACTAGCGGGTCTCTCCTTCAATGAGCAGTTCTTC.